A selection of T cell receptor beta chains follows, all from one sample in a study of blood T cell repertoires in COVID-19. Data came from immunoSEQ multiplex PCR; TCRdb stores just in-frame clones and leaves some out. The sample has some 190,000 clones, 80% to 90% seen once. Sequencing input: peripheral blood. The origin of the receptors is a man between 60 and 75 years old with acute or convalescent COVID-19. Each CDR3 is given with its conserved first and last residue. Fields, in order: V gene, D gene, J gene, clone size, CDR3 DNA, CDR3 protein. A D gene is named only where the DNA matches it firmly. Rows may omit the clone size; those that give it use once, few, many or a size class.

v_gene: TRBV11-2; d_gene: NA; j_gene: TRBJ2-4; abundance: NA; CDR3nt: TGTGCCATTCGGGGACTCAAGGGGAAGGGAAACATTCAGTACTTC; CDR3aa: CAIRGLKGKGNIQYF
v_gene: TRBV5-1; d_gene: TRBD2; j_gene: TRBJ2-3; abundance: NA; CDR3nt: TGCGCCAGCAGCTGGAGGACTAGCGAATACGATACGCAGTATTTT; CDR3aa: CASSWRTSEYDTQYF
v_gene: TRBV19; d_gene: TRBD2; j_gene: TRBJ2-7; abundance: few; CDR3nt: TGTGCCAGTAGTATAGTTAGCGGGAGCTACGAGCAGTACTTC; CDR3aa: CASSIVSGSYEQYF
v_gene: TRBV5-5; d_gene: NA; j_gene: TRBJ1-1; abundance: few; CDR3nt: TGTGCCAGCAGCTCAGGGTTTGTGACTGAAGCTTTCTTT; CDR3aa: CASSSGFVTEAFF
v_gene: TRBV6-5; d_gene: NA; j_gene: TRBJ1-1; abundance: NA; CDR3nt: TGTGCCAGCATACTAGGTACCCCCACTGAAGCTTTCTTT; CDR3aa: CASILGTPTEAFF
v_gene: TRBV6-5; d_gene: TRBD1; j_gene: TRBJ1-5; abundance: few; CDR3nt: TGTGCCAGCAGGCGACAGGGTGCGGGCAATCAGCCCCAGCATTTT; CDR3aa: CASRRQGAGNQPQHF
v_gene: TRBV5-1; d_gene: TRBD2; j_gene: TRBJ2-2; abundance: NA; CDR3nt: TGCGCCAGCAGCTTCGCGGGGGGAAGTGGCACCGGGGAGCTGTTTTTT; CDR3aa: CASSFAGGSGTGELFF
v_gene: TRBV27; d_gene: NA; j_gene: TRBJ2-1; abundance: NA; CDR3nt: TGTGCCAGCAGTTTATCGGGGGGTGAGCAGTTCTTC; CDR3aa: CASSLSGGEQFF
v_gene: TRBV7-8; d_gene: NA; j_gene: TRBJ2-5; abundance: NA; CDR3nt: TGTGCCAGCAGCTCCCCTGGGGGCAGGGTGTTTCGAGAGACCCAGTACTTC; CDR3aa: CASSSPGGRVFRETQYF
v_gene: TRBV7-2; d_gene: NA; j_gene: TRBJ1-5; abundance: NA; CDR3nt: TGTGCCAGCAGCTTAGGACAGGCAAGACGTCAGCCCCAGCATTTT; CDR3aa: CASSLGQARRQPQHF
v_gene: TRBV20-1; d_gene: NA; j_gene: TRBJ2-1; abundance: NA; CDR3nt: TGCAGTGGTAGTTACGGGAGCTCCTACAATGAGCAGTTCTTC; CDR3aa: CSGSYGSSYNEQFF
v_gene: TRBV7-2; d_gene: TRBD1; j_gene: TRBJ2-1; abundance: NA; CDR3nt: TGTGCCAGCAGCTTGGTCCAGGGGGCGTACAATGAGCAGTTCTTC; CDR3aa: CASSLVQGAYNEQFF
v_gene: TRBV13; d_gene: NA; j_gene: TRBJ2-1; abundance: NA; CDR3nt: TGTGCCAGCCGGTGGCGCGGGGCAACCGGGGAGCAGTTCTTC; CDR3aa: CASRWRGATGEQFF
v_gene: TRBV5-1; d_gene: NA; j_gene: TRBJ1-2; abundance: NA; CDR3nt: TGCGCCAGCAGTGTGGGACAAGCCTATGGCTACACCTTC; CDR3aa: CASSVGQAYGYTF
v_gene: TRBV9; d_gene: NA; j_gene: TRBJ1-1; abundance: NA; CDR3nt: TGTGCCAGCACCTTGGGGCATTCGAACACTGAAGCTTTCTTT; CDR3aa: CASTLGHSNTEAFF
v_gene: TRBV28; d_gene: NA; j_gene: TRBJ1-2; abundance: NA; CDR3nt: TGTGCCAGCACAGGGGTAAACTATGGCTACACCTTC; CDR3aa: CASTGVNYGYTF
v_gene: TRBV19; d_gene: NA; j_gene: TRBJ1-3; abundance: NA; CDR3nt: TGTGCCAGTAGTACACAGAGCTCTGGAAACACCATATATTTT; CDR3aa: CASSTQSSGNTIYF
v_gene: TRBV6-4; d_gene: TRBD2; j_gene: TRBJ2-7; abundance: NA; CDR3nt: TGTGCCAGCAGACTTACTAGCGCTCCCTACGAGCAGTACTTC; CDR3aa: CASRLTSAPYEQYF
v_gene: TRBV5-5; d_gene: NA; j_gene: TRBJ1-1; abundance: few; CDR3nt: TGTGCCAGCAGCTTGGGCAGGGCGAAGGGGGTGAACACTGAAGCTTTCTTT; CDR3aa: CASSLGRAKGVNTEAFF
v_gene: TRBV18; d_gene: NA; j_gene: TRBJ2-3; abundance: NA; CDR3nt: TGTGCCAGCTCACCACCCTCTCGCACAGATACGCAGTATTTT; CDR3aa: CASSPPSRTDTQYF
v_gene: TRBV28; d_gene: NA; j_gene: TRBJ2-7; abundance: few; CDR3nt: TGTGCCAGTACTACCAGCTCCTACGAGCAGTACTTC; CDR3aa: CASTTSSYEQYF
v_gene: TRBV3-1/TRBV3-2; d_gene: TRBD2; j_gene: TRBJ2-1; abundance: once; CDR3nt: TGTGCCAGCAGCCAAGCTAGCGGGAGGGCCAATGAGCAGTTCTTC; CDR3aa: CASSQASGRANEQFF
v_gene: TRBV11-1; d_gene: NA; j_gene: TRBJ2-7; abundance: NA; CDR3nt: TGTGCCAGCAGCTTCGACTATACCCCCTACGAGCAGTACTTC; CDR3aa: CASSFDYTPYEQYF
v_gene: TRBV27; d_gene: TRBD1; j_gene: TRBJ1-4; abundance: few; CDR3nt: TGTGCCAGCAGTACCCGGACAGGATTTGAGTCAACTAATGAAAAACTGTTTTTT; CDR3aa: CASSTRTGFESTNEKLFF
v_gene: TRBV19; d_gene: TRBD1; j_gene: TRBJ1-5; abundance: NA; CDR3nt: TGTGCCAGTAGTGACCCCGGGACAGGGGAAAAGCCCCAGCATTTT; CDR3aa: CASSDPGTGEKPQHF
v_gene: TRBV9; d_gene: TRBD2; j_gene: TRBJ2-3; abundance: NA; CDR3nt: TGTGCCAGCAGCGTAGCTACGGGGGGGACCCGTAGCACAGATACGCAGTATTTT; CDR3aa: CASSVATGGTRSTDTQYF
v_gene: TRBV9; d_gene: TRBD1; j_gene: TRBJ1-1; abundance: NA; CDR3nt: TGTGCCAGCAGAGGGACAGGGCGATCCACTGAAGCTTTCTTT; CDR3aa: CASRGTGRSTEAFF
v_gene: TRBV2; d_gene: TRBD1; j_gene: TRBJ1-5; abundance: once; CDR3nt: TGTGCCAGCAGTTCAGACAGGGTGGGGAATCAGCCCCAGCATTTT; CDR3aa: CASSSDRVGNQPQHF
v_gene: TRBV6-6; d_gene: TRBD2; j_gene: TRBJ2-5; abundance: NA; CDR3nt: TGTGCCAGCAGTCCGAGCGGGATCTGGGAGACCCAGTACTTC; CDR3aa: CASSPSGIWETQYF
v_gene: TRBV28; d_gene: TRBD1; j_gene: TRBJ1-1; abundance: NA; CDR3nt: TGTGCCAGCAGTATAATTAACAGGGGCAACACTGAAGCTTTCTTT; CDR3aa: CASSIINRGNTEAFF
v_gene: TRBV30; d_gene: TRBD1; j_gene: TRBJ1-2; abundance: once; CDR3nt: TGTGCCTGGAGTGTATCCGGGACAGGCTATGGCTACACCTTC; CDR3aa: CAWSVSGTGYGYTF
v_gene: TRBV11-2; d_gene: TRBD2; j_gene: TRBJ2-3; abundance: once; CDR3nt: TGTGCCAGCAGCCGAGGCGTAGCGGGAGGGCCCAATACGCAGTATTTT; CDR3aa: CASSRGVAGGPNTQYF
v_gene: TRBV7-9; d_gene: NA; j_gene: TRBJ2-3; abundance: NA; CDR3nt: TGTGCCAGCAGCTTTAGGAGGAATAGGGTTAGCACAGATACGCAGTATTTT; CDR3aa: CASSFRRNRVSTDTQYF
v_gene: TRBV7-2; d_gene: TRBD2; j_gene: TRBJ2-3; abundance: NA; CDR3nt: TGTGCCAGCAGCTCCTATAGCGGGAGTCCAGATACGCAGTATTTT; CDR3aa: CASSSYSGSPDTQYF
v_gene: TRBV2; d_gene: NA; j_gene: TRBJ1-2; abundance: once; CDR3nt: TGTGCCAGCAGTGGCAACAGGGCCTTGGGCTACACCTTC; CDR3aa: CASSGNRALGYTF
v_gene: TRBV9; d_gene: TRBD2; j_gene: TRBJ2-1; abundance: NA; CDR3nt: TGTGCCAGCAGCGCTCTAGCGGGACTCCACAATGAGCAGTTCTTC; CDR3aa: CASSALAGLHNEQFF
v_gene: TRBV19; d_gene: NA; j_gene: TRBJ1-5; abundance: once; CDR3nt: TGTGCCAGTGAGGACTTTAGTGGGCAGCCCCAGCATTTT; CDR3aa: CASEDFSGQPQHF
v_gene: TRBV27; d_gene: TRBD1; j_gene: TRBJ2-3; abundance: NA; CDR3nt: TGTGCCAGCACCGGGGAGAAACAGGGGAAAAATTGGAGGCCAAGCACAGATACGCAGTATTTT; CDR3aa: CASTGEKQGKNWRPSTDTQYF
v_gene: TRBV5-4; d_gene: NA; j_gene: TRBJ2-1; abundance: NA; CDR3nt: TGTGCCAGCAGCTTGGGGGAGGCAGGTGAGCAGTTCTTC; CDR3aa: CASSLGEAGEQFF
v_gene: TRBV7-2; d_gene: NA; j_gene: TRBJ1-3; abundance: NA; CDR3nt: TGTGCCAGCAGCTTTACAGGGTCTGGAAACACCATATATTTT; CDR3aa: CASSFTGSGNTIYF
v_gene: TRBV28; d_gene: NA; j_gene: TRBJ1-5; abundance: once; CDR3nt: TGTGCCAGCAGTCAAGGGGGATCGGATCAGCCCCAGCATTTT; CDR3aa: CASSQGGSDQPQHF
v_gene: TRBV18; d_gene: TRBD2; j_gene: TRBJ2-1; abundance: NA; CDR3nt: TGTGCCAGCTCACCGGGACTAGCGGGACAGAATGAGCAGTTCTTC; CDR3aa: CASSPGLAGQNEQFF
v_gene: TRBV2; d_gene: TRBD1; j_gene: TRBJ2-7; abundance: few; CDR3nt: TGTGCCAGCAAGGGACAGGGATTCTACGAGCAGTACTTC; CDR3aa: CASKGQGFYEQYF
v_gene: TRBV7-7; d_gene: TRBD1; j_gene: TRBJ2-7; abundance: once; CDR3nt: TGTGCTAGCAGCCCTGGGACAGGGAAATCCTACGAGCAGTACTTC; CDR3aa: CASSPGTGKSYEQYF
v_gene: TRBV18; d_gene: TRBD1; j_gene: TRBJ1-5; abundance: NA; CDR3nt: TGTGCCAGCTCACCATCCACAGGGGGCCCTCAGCCCCAGCATTTT; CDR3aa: CASSPSTGGPQPQHF
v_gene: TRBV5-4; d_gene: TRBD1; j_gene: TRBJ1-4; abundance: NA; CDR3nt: TGTGCCAGCAGCTTGGTGGGGGGACAGGGCAGAGAAAAACTGTTTTTT; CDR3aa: CASSLVGGQGREKLFF
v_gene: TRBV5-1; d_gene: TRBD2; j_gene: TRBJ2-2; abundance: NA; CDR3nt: TGCGCCAGCAGCAAGGGGACTAGCGACACCGGGGAGCTGTTTTTT; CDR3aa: CASSKGTSDTGELFF
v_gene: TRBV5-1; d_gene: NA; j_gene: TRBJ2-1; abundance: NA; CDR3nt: TGCGCCAGCAGCTTCACGGGAGTCGTGTGGAATGAGCAGTTCTTC; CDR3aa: CASSFTGVVWNEQFF
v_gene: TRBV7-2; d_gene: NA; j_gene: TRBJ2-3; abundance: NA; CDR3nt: TGTGCCAGCAGCTTTGGGGGGGCTAACCAGTATTTT; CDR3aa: CASSFGGANQYF
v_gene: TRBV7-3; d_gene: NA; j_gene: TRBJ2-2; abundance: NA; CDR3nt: TGTGCCAGCAGCTTACGGCCGGGTGGCACCGGGGAGCTGTTTTTT; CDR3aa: CASSLRPGGTGELFF
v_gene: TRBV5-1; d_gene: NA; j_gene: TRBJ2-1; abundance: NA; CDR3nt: TGCGCCAGCAGCGTTGTAACAGCTAACAATGAGCAGTTCTTC; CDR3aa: CASSVVTANNEQFF
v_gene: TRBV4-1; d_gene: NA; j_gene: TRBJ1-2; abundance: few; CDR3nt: TGCGCCAGCAGCCAGGAATCGACAAGGACTAACTATGGCTACACCTTC; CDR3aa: CASSQESTRTNYGYTF
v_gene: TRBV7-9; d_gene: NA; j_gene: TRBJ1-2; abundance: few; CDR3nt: TGTGCCAGCAGCTTACAGGCTTATGGCTACACCTTC; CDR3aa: CASSLQAYGYTF